This T cell receptor (beta chain) originates from a study of neurological immune-mediated disorders. Individuals who volunteered at a blood bank located in Maryland, USA, made up the group of healthy controls. In this sample, this clonotype turned up many times. A single record per CDR3 protein comes from TCRdb applying MiXCR to the 5' RACE reads. Of roughly 30,000 distinct CDR3 sequences in the sample, approximately 5% are singletons; the top ten hold approximately 2%. Sequenced input: CD4+ T cells from blood. This TCR came from a woman in her forties or fifties in good health.

In nucleotides, the CDR3 is TGTGCCAGCAGCTTAGGCCTCGTCTCCTACAATGAGCAGTTCTTC. This encodes CASSLGLVSYNEQFF. The chain links TRBV5-5 to TRBJ2-1; D not certain. Between the trimmed V and J ends, which lost 2 bases and 0 bases, there was a span of 9 bases. Germline V gene sequence: CDR1 SGHKS, CDR2 YYEKEE (reference sequence). The CDR3 consists of 15 residues.